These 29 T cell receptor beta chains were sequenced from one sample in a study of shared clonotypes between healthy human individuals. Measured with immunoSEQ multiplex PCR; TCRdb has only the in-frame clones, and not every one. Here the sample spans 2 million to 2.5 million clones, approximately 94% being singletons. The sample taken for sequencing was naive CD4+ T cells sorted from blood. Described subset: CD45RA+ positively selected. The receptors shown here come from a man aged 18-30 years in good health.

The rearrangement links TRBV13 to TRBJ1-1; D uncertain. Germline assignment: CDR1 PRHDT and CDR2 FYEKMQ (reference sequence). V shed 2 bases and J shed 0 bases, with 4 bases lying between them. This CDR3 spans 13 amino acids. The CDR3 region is CASSLLVNTEAFF. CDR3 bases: TGTGCCAGCAGCTTATTGGTGAACACTGAAGCTTTCTTT.

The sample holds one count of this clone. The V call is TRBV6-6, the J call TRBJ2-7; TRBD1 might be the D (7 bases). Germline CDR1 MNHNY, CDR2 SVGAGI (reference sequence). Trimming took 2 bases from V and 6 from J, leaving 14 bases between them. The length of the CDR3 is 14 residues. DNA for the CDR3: TGTGCCAGCAGTTACGAGGGGGCGGGGCGCGAGCAGTACTTC. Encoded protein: CASSYEGAGREQYF.

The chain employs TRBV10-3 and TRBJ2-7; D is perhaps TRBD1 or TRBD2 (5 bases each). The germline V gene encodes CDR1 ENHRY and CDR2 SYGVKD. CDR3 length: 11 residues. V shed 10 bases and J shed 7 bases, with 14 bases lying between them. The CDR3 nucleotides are TGTGCCACCCGGGACGATGGAGAGCAGTACTTC. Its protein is CATRDDGEQYF.

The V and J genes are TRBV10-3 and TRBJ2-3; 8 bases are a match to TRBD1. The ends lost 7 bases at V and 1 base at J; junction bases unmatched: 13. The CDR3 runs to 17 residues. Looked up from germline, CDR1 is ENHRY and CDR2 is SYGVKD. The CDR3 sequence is CAIKEGQVSSRTDTQYF. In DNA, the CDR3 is TGTGCCATCAAAGAGGGACAGGTCAGCTCTCGCACAGATACGCAGTATTTT.

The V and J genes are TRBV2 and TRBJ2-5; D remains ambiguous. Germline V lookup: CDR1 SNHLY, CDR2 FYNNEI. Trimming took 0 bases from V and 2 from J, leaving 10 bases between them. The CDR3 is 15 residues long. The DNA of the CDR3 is TGTGCCAGCAGTGAAGCACTGCTGGATCAAGAGACCCAGTACTTC. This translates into CASSEALLDQETQYF.

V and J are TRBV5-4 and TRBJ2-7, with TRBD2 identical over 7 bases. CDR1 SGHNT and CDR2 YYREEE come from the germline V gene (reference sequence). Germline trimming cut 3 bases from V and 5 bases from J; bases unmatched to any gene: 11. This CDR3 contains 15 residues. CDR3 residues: CASSSLGRGKDEQYF. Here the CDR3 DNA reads TGTGCCAGCAGCTCTCTAGGGCGGGGGAAGGACGAGCAGTACTTC. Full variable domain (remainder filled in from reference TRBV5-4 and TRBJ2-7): ETGVTQSPTHLIKTRGQQVTLRCSSQSGHNTVSWYQQALGQGPQFIFQYYREEENGRGNFPPRFSGLQFPNYSSELNVNALELDDSALYLCASSSLGRGKDEQYFGPGTRLTVT.

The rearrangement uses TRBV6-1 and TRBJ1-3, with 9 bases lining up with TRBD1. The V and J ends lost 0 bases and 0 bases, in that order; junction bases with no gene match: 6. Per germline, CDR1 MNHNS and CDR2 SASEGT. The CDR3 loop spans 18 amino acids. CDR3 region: CASSEALGTGSSGNTIYF. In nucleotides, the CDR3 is TGTGCCAGCAGTGAAGCGCTGGGGACAGGGTCCTCTGGAAACACCATATATTTT.

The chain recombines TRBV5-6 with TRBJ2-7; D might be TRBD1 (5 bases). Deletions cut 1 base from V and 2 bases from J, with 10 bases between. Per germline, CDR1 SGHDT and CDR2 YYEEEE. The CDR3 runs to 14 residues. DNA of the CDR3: TGTGCCAGCAGCTTGCTCCACAGGACCTACGAGCAGTACTTC. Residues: CASSLLHRTYEQYF.

The CDR3 DNA reads TGTGCCAGCAGTGACTCTGCAGGGGATCCAGCCAAAAACATTCAGTACTTC. As protein: CASSDSAGDPAKNIQYF. The chain carries TRBV6-4 and TRBJ2-4; possibly TRBD1 for D (6 bases). There are 17 residues in the CDR3. Trimming stripped 0 bases from V and 0 bases from J, with 12 bases between. The germline gives CDR1 MRHNA, CDR2 SNTAGT.

The CDR3 nucleotides read TGTGCCTGGAGTGGGGCCGGGACAGGGGGGGAAAAACTGTTTTTT. Translated, it gives CAWSGAGTGGEKLFF. The rearrangement links TRBV30 to TRBJ1-4, with 11 bases that match TRBD1. Germline lookup yields CDR1 GTSNPN and CDR2 SVGIG (reference sequence). V dropped 1 base and J dropped 8; count of bases not matched to a gene: 6. The length of the CDR3 is 15 residues. The full variable domain, completed using reference TRBV30 and TRBJ1-4, is SQTIHQWPATLVQPVGSPLSLECTVEGTSNPNLYWYRQAAGRGLQLLFYSVGIGQISSEVPQNLSASRPQDRQFILSSKKLLLSDSGFYLCAWSGAGTGGEKLFFGSGTQLSVL.

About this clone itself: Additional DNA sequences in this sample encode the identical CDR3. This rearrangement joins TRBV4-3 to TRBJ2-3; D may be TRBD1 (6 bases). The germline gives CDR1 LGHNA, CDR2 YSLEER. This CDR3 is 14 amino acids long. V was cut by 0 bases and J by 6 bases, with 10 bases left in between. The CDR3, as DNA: TGCGCCAGCAGCCAAGAAGGGGGAACGGATACGCAGTATTTT. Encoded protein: CASSQEGGTDTQYF.

CDR3 region: CASSQGSDRVNTEAFF. The CDR3 DNA reads TGCGCCAGCAGCCAAGGCAGCGACAGGGTGAACACTGAAGCTTTCTTT. The chain is built from TRBV4-1 and TRBJ1-1, with 7 bases that match TRBD1. This CDR3 is 16 amino acids long. Per the germline V gene, CDR1 is MGHRA and CDR2 is YSYEKL. The V and J ends lost 1 base and 0 bases, in that order; junction bases with no gene match: 5.

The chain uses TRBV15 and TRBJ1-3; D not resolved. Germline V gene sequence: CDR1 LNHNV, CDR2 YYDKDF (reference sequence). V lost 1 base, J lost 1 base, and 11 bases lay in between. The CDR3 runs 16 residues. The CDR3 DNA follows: TGTGCCACCAGCAGAGGTGGGGTTAGTTCTGGAAACACCATATATTTT. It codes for CATSRGGVSSGNTIYF.

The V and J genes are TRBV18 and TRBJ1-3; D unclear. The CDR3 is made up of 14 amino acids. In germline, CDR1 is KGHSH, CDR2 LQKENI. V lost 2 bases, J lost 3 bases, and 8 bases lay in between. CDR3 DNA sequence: TGTGCCAGCTCACCAGCGGGTCTTGGAAACACCATATATTTT. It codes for CASSPAGLGNTIYF.

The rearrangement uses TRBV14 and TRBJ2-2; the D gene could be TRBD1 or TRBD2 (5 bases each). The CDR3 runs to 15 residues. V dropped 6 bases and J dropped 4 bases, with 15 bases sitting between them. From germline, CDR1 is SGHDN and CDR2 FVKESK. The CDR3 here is CASSSTGTVTGELFF. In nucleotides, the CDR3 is TGTGCCAGCAGTTCAACGGGGACCGTCACCGGGGAGCTGTTTTTT.

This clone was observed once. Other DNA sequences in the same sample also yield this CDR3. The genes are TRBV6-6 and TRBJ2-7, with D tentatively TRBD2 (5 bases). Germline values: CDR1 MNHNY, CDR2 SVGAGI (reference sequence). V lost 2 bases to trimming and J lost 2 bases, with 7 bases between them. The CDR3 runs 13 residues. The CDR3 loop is CASSYEGAYEQYF. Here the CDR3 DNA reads TGTGCCAGCAGTTACGAGGGAGCCTACGAGCAGTACTTC.

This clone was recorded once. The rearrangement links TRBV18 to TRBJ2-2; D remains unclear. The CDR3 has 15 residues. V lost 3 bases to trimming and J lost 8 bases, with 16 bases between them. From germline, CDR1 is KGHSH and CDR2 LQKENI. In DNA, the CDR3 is TGTGCCAGCTCACCGGTGACCCAGTCCACGGGGGAGCTGTTTTTT. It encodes CASSPVTQSTGELFF.

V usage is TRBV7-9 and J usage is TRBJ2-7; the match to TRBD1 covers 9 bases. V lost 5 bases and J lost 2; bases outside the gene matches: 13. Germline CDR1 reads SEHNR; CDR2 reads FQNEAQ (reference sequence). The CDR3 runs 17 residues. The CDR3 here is CASSLTGRQGGPYEQYF. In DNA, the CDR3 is TGTGCCAGCAGCCTGACGGGGAGACAGGGGGGCCCCTACGAGCAGTACTTC.

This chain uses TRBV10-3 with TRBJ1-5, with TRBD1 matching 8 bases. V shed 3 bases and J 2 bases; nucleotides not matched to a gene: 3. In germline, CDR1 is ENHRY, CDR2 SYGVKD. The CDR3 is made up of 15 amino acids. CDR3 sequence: CAISEMDRGNQPQHF. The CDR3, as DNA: TGTGCCATCAGTGAAATGGACAGGGGCAATCAGCCCCAGCATTTT.

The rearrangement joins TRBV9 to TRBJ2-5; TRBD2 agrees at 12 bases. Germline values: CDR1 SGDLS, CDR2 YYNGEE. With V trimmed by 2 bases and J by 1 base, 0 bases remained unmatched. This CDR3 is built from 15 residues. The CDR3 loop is CASSVTSGGQETQYF. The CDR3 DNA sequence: TGTGCCAGCAGCGTGACTAGCGGGGGCCAAGAGACCCAGTACTTC.

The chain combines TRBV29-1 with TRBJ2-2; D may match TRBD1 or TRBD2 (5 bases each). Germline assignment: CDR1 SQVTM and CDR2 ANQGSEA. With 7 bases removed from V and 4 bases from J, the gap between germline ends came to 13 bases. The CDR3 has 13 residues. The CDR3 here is CSASGAGTGELFF. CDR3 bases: TGCAGCGCCTCTGGGGCGGGCACCGGGGAGCTGTTTTTT.

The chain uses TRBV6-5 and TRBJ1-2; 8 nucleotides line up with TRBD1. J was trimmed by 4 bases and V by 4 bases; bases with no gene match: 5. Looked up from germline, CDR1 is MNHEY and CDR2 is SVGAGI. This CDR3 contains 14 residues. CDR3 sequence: CASSSDRDFYGYTF. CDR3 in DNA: TGTGCCAGCAGTTCGGACAGGGACTTCTATGGCTACACCTTC.

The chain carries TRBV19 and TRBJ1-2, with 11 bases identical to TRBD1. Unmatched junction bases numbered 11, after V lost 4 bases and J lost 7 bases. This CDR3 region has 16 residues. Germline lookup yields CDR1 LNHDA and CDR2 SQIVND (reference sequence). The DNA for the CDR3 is TGTGCCAGTAGTACCACTCCGGGACAGGGGGAGAGTGGCTACACCTTC. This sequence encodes CASSTTPGQGESGYTF. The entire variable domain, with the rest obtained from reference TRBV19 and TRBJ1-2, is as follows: DGGITQSPKYLFRKEGQNVTLSCEQNLNHDAMYWYRQDPGQGLRLIYYSQIVNDFQKGDIAEGYSVSREKKESFPLTVTSAQKNPTAFYLCASSTTPGQGESGYTFGSGTRLTVV.

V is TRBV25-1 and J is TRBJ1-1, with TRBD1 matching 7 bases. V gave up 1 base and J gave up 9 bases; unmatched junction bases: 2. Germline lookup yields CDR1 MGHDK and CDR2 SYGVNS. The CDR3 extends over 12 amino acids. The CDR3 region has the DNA TGTGCCAGCAGTGAATTGGGACAGCAAGCTTTCTTT. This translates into CASSELGQQAFF.

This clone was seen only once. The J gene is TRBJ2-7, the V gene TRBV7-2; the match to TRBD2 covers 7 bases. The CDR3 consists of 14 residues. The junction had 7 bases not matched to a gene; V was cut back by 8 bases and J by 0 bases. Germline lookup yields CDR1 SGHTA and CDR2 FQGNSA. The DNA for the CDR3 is TGTGCCAGCCGATCGGGGGGAAGCTCCTACGAGCAGTACTTC. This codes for CASRSGGSSYEQYF.

The CDR3 sequence: CASRWGQGRTEAFF. The CDR3 nucleotides read TGTGCCAGCAGGTGGGGACAGGGGAGGACTGAAGCTTTCTTT. The chain joins TRBV28 to TRBJ1-1; 10 nucleotides align to TRBD1. This CDR3 contains 14 residues. V was clipped by 6 bases and J by 5 bases; unmatched bases: 6. Germline values: CDR1 MDHEN, CDR2 SYDVKM.

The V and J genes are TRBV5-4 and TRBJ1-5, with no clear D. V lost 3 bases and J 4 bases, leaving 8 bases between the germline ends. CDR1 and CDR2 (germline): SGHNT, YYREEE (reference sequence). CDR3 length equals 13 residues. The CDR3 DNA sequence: TGTGCCAGCAGCTCGGACTGGAATCAGCCCCAGCATTTT. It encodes CASSSDWNQPQHF.

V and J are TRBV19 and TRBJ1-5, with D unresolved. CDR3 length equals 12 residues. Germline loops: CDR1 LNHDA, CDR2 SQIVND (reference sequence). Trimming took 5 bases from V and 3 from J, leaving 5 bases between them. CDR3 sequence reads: CASSYTNQPQHF. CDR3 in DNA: TGTGCCAGTAGTTACACCAATCAGCCCCAGCATTTT.

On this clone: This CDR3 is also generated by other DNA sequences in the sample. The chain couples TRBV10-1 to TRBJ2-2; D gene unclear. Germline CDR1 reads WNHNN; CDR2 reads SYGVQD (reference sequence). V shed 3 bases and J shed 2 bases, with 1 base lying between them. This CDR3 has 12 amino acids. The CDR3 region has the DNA TGCGCCAGCAGTGAAAACACCGGGGAGCTGTTTTTT. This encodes CASSENTGELFF.